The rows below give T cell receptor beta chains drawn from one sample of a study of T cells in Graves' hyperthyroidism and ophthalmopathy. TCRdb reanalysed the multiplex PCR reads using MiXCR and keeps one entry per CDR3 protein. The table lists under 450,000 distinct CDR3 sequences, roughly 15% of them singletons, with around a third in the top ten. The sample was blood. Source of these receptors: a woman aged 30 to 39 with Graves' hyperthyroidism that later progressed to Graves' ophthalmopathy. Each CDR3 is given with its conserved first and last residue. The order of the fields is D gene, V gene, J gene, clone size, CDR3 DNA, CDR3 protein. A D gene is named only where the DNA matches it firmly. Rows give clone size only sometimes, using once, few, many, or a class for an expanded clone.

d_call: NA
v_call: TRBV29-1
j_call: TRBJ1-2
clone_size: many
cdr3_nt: TGCAGCGTTGACGAAACAGGGTCGGGTGGCTACACCTTC
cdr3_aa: CSVDETGSGGYTF

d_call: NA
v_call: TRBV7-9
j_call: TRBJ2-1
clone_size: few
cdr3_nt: TGTGCCAGCAGCCCCCGGGCCCCGGGGAACGGGCAGTTCTTC
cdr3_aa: CASSPRAPGNGQFF

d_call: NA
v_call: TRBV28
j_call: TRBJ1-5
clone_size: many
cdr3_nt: TGTGCCAGCAGTTTTGGTGTGGGGGTATCGGATAATCAGCCCCAGCATTTT
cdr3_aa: CASSFGVGVSDNQPQHF

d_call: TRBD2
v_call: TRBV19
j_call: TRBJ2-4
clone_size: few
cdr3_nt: TGTGCCAGTAGTATAGTAGGTCTGGGGGGGAACATTCAGTACTTC
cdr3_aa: CASSIVGLGGNIQYF

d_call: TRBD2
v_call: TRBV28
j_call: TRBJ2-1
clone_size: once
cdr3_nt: TGTGCCAGCAGCTTGACTAGCGGCTGGGATGAGCAGTTCTTC
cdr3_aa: CASSLTSGWDEQFF

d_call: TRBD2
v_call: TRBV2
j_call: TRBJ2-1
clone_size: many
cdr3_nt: TGTGCCAGCAGTGGAGGCGGGGGGACTAGCGGGAACAATGAGCAGTTCTTC
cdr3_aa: CASSGGGGTSGNNEQFF

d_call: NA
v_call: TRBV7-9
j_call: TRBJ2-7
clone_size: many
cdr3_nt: TGTGCCAGCAGCATCCCAGGGAACGAGCAGTACTTC
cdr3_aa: CASSIPGNEQYF

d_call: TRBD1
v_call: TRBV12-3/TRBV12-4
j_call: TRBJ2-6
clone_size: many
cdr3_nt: TGTGCCAGCAGGGGACAGGGGATAAGTGGGGCCAACGTCCTGACTTTC
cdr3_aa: CASRGQGISGANVLTF

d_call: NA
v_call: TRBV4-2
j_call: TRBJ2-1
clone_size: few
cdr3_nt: TGTGCCAGCAGCCAGGCCCCTACCAGGGGCGAAGCCTACAATGAGCAGTTCTTC
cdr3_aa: CASSQAPTRGEAYNEQFF

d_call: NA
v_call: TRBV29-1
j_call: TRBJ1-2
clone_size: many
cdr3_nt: TGCAGCGTTGAATACAGGGATTATCATGGCTACACCTTC
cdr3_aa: CSVEYRDYHGYTF

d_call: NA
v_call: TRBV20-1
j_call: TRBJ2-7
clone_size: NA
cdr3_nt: TGCAGTGCTAGTTTTAGAGGTAGCGAGCAGTACTTC
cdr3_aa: CSASFRGSEQYF

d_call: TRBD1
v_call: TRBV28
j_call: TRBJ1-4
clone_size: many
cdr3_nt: TGTGCCAGCAGCTACCTAGCAGGGGGAGTAGGAAAACTGTTTTTT
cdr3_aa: CASSYLAGGVGKLFF

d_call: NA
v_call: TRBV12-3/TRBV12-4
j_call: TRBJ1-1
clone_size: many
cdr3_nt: TGTGCCAGCAGTTTTGGTCTCCGACGCACTGAAGCTTTCTTT
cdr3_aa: CASSFGLRRTEAFF

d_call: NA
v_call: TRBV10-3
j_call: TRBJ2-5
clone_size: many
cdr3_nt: TGTGCCATCAGCATTACGGCGGGAAAAGAGACCCAGTACTTC
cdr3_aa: CAISITAGKETQYF